This TCR beta chain was obtained from a study of technical replicates of blood from several donors. Trimming at V came to 6 bases and at J to 9 bases, leaving 15 bases not matched to a gene. Germline V CDR1 and CDR2: SEHNR, FQNEAQ (reference sequence). This CDR3 is built from 15 residues. This clone has only one observation. Method: immunoSEQ multiplex PCR; TCRdb's copy keeps in-frame clones and lacks some. Found here are some 78,000 clones, nearly 95% of them singletons; the top ten hold 0.26%. The sequence derives from a human donor in good health. The rearrangement links TRBV7-9 to TRBJ2-7; 9 bases line up with TRBD1. Sequencing used T cells isolated from PBMCs. The CDR3 here is CASSLLPGQGFGQYF. In DNA form, the CDR3 reads TGTGCCAGCAGTTTGCTTCCGGGACAGGGTTTCGGGCAGTACTTC.